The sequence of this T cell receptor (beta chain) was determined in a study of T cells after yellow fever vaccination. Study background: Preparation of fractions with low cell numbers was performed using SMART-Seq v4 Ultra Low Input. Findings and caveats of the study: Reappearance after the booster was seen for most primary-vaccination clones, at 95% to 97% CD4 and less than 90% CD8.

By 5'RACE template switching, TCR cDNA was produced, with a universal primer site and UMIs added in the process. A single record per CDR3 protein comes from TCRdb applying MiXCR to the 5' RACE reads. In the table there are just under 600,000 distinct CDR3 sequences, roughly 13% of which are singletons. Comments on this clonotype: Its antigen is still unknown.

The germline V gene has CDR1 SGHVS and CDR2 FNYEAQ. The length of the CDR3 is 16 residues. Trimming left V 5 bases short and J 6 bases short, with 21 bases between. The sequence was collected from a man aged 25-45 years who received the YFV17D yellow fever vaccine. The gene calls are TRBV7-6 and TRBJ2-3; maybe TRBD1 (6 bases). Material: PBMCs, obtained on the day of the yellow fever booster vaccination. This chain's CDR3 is CASSPEYRAQTDTQYF. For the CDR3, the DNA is TGTGCCAGCAGCCCGGAATACAGGGCCCAGACGGATACGCAGTATTTT.